This TCR beta chain is from a study of CD8 T cells in Susac syndrome. CD8+ and CD4+ T cells from blood underwent TCR beta sequencing. Healthy donors acted as controls, with matching for age and sex. The authors reverse transcribed 0.5 to 1 ug RNA with random hexamers. TCRdb re-analysed the immunoSEQ multiplex PCR reads in MiXCR, keeping a single row per CDR3 protein. The data show around 190,000 distinct CDR3 sequences, about 95% seen once. With V trimmed by 3 bases and J by 4 bases, 7 bases remained unmatched. There are 15 residues in the CDR3. From germline, CDR1 is DFQATT and CDR2 SNEGSKA (reference sequence).

Sequences were obtained from CD4+ T cells from PBMCs. The rearrangement uses TRBV20-1 and TRBJ1-5; 9 bases map to TRBD1. This clonotype was sampled from a human donor in good health. The CDR3 protein is CSASFGTGHNQPQHF. The CDR3 DNA follows: TGCAGTGCTAGTTTTGGGACAGGGCATAATCAGCCCCAGCATTTT.